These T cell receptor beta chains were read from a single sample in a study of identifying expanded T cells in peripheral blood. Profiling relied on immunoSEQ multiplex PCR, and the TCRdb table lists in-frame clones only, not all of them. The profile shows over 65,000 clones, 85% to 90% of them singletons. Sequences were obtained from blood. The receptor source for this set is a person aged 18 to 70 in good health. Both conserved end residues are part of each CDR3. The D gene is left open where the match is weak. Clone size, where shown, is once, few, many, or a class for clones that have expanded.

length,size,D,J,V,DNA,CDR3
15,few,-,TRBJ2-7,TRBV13,TGTGCCAGCAGCATTCGGGACAAGGGGCTATACGAGCAGTACTTC,CASSIRDKGLYEQYF
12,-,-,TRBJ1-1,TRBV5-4,TGTGCCAGCAGCCCCCCGGCGGGGAAGGCTTTCTTT,CASSPPAGKAFF
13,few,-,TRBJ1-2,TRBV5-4,TGTGCCAGCAGCTCCAAGGACCGCTATGGCTACACCTTC,CASSSKDRYGYTF
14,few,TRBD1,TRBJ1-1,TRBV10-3,TGTGCCATCAGTATTGACAGGGGTAACACTGAAGCTTTCTTT,CAISIDRGNTEAFF
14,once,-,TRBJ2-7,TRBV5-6,TGTGCCAGCAGCATCGACTACGGTTTTTACGAGCAGTACTTC,CASSIDYGFYEQYF
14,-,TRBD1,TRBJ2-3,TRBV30,TGTGCCTGGGAACAGGGGGCTCGCGCAGATACGCAGTATTTT,CAWEQGARADTQYF
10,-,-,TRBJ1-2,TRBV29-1,TGCAGCGTTCGTGGCTATGGCTACACCTTC,CSVRGYGYTF
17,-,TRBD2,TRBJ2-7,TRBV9,TGTGCCAGCAGCGTAGAGGGGAGCACTAGCGATTCCTACGAGCAGTACTTC,CASSVEGSTSDSYEQYF
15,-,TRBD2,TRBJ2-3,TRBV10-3,TGTGCCATCTCCGATGGGACTAGCAGTGGAGATACGCAGTATTTT,CAISDGTSSGDTQYF
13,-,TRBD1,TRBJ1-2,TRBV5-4,TGTGCCAGCAGCCCCCTGACAGGGCCAGGCTACACCTTC,CASSPLTGPGYTF
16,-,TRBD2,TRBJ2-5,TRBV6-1,TGTGCCAGCAGTGCGCTAACTAGCGGGGGACAAGAGACCCAGTACTTC,CASSALTSGGQETQYF
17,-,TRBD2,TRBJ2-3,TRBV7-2,TGTGCCAGCAGCTTAGCGATTAGCGGGGTTAGCACAGATACGCAGTATTTT,CASSLAISGVSTDTQYF